Below, 17 T cell receptor beta chains from the same sample are listed, as sequenced in a study of early T cells in non-severe SARS-CoV-2 infection. TCRdb re-analysed the 5' RACE reads in MiXCR, keeping a single row per CDR3 protein. The repertoire holds tens of thousands of distinct CDR3 sequences, roughly 17% seen once, with 4.5% to 6% in the top ten. The source was whole blood, collected at baseline. The source is an adult who was a healthcare worker with PCR-confirmed SARS-CoV-2 infection or an uninfected control (not recorded which).

This chain connects TRBV20-1 to TRBJ2-3; no definite D call. The V end was cut by 1 base, the J end by 2 bases, with 1 base between. Germline-derived CDR1 and CDR2 are DFQATT and SNEGSKA (reference sequence). CDR3 length equals 11 residues. This CDR3 reads CSARATDTQYF. CDR3 nucleotides: TGCAGTGCTAGAGCCACAGATACGCAGTATTTT.

This clonotype appeared a few times. This rearrangement joins TRBV2 to TRBJ2-7; 8 bases line up with TRBD1. CDR1 and CDR2 (germline): SNHLY, FYNNEI. With V trimmed by 1 base and J by 4 bases, 6 bases remained unmatched. This CDR3 is built from 15 residues. The chain's CDR3 is CASSEVFGTGYEQYF. The DNA of the CDR3 is TGTGCCAGCAGTGAAGTCTTCGGGACAGGTTACGAGCAGTACTTC.

This clonotype was picked up a small number of times. One junction end disagrees with the germline gene, perhaps due to a read error. The chain carries TRBV20-1 and TRBJ2-1; a possible D gene is TRBD2 (6 bases). In germline, CDR1 is DFQATT, CDR2 SNEGSKA (reference sequence). This CDR3 is 12 amino acids long. DNA of the CDR3: TGCAGTGCCTACCCGGGACTGGAAGATTGCATCTTC. It encodes CSAYPGLEDCIF.

In its sample, this clonotype was seen a few times. The chain employs TRBV7-2 and TRBJ1-6, with D unresolved. The CDR3 runs to 16 residues. V was trimmed by 3 bases and J by 0 bases, leaving 9 bases between them. CDR1 is SGHTA, CDR2 FQGNSA, per germline. The DNA for the CDR3 is TGTGCCAGCAGCTTCCCCAGGAGCTCCTATAATTCACCCCTCCACTTT. Its translation is CASSFPRSSYNSPLHF.

The chain has TRBV2 and TRBJ2-7; D not resolved. Trimming removed 3 bases from V and 2 bases from J, with 8 bases in between. The CDR3 contains 13 residues. Per the germline V gene, CDR1 is SNHLY and CDR2 is FYNNEI. The CDR3 DNA sequence: TGTGCCAGCAGTGATGACGCCACCTACGAGCAGTACTTC. Amino acid sequence: CASSDDATYEQYF.

In regard to this clonotype: The junction departs from germline at one end; a sequencing error may be responsible. This sequence joins TRBV3-1 and TRBJ2-6; D remains unclear. The CDR3 length is 13 residues. Germline values: CDR1 LGHDT, CDR2 YNNKEL (reference sequence). CDR3 DNA sequence: TGTGCCAGCAGACAAGGGGGGGCCAACGTCCTGACTTTC. Protein sequence: CASRQGGANVLTF.

The chain recombines TRBV27 with TRBJ2-4, with D unresolved. CDR3 length equals 13 residues. V lost 0 bases to trimming and J lost 2 bases, with 2 bases between them. Germline V gives CDR1 MNHEY, CDR2 SMNVEV (reference sequence). CDR3 sequence reads: CASSLSPKNIQYF. For the CDR3, the DNA is TGTGCCAGCAGTTTATCCCCCAAAAACATTCAGTACTTC.

This clonotype was seen a handful of times. This rearrangement joins TRBV5-1 to TRBJ2-7, with 7 bases matching TRBD1. This CDR3 has 15 amino acids. Germline CDR1 is SGHRS and CDR2 is YFSETQ. J was trimmed by 2 bases and V by 0 bases; bases with no gene match: 5. The CDR3 loop reads CASSLEGAGTYEQYF. For the CDR3, the DNA is TGCGCCAGCAGCTTGGAGGGGGCGGGTACCTACGAGCAGTACTTC.

This clonotype has only a few counts. This chain links TRBV5-1 with TRBJ2-6, with D possibly TRBD1 on 6 matching bases. V was trimmed by 4 bases and J by 2 bases, leaving 10 bases between them. Germline lookup yields CDR1 SGHRS and CDR2 YFSETQ. The CDR3 consists of 15 residues. CDR3 sequence: CASSTAGAGANVLTF. CDR3 bases: TGCGCCAGCAGCACGGCAGGGGCTGGGGCCAACGTCCTGACTTTC.

The sample holds many counts of this clonotype. The gene calls are TRBV29-1 and TRBJ2-5; no clear D. Germline V lookup: CDR1 SQVTM, CDR2 ANQGSEA. Trimming left V 7 bases short and J 3 bases short, with 12 bases between. The CDR3 totals 12 residues. The chain's CDR3 is CSASTDKETQYF. The CDR3 bases are TGCAGCGCCTCTACTGATAAAGAGACCCAGTACTTC.

The chain couples TRBV2 to TRBJ2-2, with 8 positions matching TRBD2. V gave up 1 base and J gave up 4 bases; unmatched junction bases: 2. Germline CDR1 and CDR2: SNHLY and FYNNEI. The CDR3 is 15 residues long. The CDR3 reads CASSEVAGGTGELFF. The CDR3 DNA is TGTGCCAGCAGTGAAGTTGCGGGAGGCACCGGGGAGCTGTTTTTT.

The CDR3 region has the DNA TGTGCCAGCAGCTTAGTCAGGCCCAGCGAGCAGTACTTC. Residues: CASSLVRPSEQYF. V and J are TRBV7-8 and TRBJ2-7, with D hard to call. This CDR3 is built from 13 residues. V was trimmed by 1 base and J by 6 bases, leaving 10 bases between them. Germline CDR1 reads SGHVS; CDR2 reads FQNEAQ. Full variable domain (rest looked up from reference TRBV7-8 and TRBJ2-7): GAGVSQSPRYKVAKRGQDVALRCDPISGHVSLFWYQQALGQGPEFLTYFQNEAQLDKSGLPSDRFFAERPEGSVSTLKIQRTQQEDSAVYLCASSLVRPSEQYFGPGTRLTVT.

This clonotype was found a few times. The rearrangement uses TRBV5-4 and TRBJ2-5, with 11 positions matching TRBD1. The CDR3 extends over 15 amino acids. The ends lost 0 bases at V and 5 bases at J; junction bases unmatched: 3. The germline V gene has CDR1 SGHNT and CDR2 YYREEE (reference sequence). CDR3 loop: CASSLGTGGLETQYF. The CDR3 DNA is TGTGCCAGCAGCTTGGGGACAGGGGGCTTGGAGACCCAGTACTTC. The complete variable domain, with remaining parts taken from reference TRBV5-4 and TRBJ2-5, reads ETGVTQSPTHLIKTRGQQVTLRCSSQSGHNTVSWYQQALGQGPQFIFQYYREEENGRGNFPPRFSGLQFPNYSSELNVNALELDDSALYLCASSLGTGGLETQYFGPGTRLLVL.

The chain combines TRBV2 with TRBJ2-7; 13 nucleotides agree with TRBD2. CDR3 length equals 15 residues. The germline gives CDR1 SNHLY, CDR2 FYNNEI. J gave up 5 bases and V 8 bases, and 9 bases lay outside the gene matches. The CDR3 bases are TGTGCCAGCGAGCGAGGACTAGCGGGAGCCGACGAGCAGTACTTC. Encoded protein: CASERGLAGADEQYF.

The chain uses TRBV9 and TRBJ2-2; D is possibly TRBD2 (5 bases). V was trimmed by 0 bases and J by 7 bases, leaving 7 bases between them. Per the germline V gene, CDR1 is SGDLS and CDR2 is YYNGEE. This CDR3 is 13 amino acids long. The DNA of the CDR3 is TGTGCCAGCAGCGTAGGAGGGCACGGGGAGCTGTTTTTT. Amino acids: CASSVGGHGELFF.

This clonotype was observed a few times. The V gene is TRBV6-1, the J gene TRBJ2-1; the D is unclear. This CDR3 is built from 12 residues. Germline V gives CDR1 MNHNS, CDR2 SASEGT. V lost 3 bases and J lost 6, with 6 bases in between. CDR3 residues: CASSDPGNEQFF. CDR3 nucleotide sequence: TGTGCCAGCAGTGACCCCGGCAATGAGCAGTTCTTC.

This clonotype was found many times. The genes are TRBV11-2 and TRBJ2-7; possible D gene TRBD1, 6 bases. The CDR3 length is 13 residues. V was clipped by 2 bases and J by 5 bases, with 10 bases between them. Germline CDR1 reads SGHAT; CDR2 reads FQNNGV. CDR3: CASSLPGVDEQYF. Here the CDR3 DNA reads TGTGCCAGCAGCTTACCAGGGGTAGACGAGCAGTACTTC.